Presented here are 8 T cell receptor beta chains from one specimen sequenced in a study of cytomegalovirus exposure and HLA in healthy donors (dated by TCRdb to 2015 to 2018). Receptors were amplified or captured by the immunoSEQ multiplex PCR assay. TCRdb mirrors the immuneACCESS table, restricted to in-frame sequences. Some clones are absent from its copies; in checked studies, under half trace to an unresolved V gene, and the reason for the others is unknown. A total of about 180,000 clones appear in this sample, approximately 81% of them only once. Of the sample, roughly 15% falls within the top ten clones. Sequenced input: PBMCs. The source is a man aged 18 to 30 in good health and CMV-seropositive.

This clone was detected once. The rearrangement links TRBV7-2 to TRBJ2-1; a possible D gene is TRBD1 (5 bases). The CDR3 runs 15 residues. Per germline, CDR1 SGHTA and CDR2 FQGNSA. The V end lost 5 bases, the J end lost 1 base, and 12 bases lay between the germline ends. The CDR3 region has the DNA TGTGCCAGCAGCCCTGGCCCAGGGTCCTACAATGAGCAGTTCTTC. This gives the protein CASSPGPGSYNEQFF.

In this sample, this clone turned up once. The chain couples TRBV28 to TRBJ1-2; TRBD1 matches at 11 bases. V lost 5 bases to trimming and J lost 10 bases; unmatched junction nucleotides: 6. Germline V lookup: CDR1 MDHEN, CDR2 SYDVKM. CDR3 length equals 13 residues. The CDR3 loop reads CASSGQGAADYTF. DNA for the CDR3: TGTGCCAGCAGTGGACAGGGGGCGGCGGACTACACCTTC.

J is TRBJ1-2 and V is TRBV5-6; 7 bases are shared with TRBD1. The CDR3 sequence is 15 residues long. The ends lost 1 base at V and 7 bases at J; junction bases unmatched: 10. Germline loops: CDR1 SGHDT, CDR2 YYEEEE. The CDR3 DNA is TGTGCCAGCAGCTTGCCCAATGACAGGGAGCGTGGCTACACCTTC. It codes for CASSLPNDRERGYTF.

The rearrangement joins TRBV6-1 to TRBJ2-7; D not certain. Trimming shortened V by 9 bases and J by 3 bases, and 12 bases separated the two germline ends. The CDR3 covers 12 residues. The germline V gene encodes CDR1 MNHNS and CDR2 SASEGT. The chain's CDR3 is CASFLSFYEQYF. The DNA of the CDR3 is TGTGCCAGTTTTTTATCCTTCTACGAGCAGTACTTC.

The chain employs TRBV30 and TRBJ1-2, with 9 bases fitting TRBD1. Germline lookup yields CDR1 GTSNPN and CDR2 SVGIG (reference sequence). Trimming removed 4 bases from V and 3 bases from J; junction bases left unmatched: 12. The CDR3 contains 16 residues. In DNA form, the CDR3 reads TGTGCCTGGATCCCCCCGACCGGGACAGGGTACTATGGCTACACCTTC. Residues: CAWIPPTGTGYYGYTF.

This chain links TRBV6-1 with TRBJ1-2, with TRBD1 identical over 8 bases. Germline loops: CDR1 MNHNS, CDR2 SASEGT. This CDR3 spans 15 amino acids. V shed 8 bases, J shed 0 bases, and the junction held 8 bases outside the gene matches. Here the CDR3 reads CASRPGQGANYGYTF. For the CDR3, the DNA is TGTGCCAGCCGTCCCGGACAGGGCGCTAACTATGGCTACACCTTC.

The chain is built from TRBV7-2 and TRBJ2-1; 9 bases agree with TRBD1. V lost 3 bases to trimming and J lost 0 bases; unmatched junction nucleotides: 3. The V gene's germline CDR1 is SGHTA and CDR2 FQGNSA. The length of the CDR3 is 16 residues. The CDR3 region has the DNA TGTGCCAGCAGCTTGACAGGGGGTAACTCCTACAATGAGCAGTTCTTC. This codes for CASSLTGGNSYNEQFF.

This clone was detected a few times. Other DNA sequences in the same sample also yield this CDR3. Here the CDR3 reads CASSPTPSGGAHEQFF. CDR3 in DNA: TGTGCCAGCAGTCCGACACCTAGCGGGGGGGCTCATGAGCAGTTCTTC. The gene calls are TRBV28 and TRBJ2-1; TRBD2 agrees at 12 bases. Germline-derived CDR1 and CDR2 are MDHEN and SYDVKM. CDR3 length: 16 amino acids. The V and J ends lost 5 bases and 8 bases, in that order; junction bases with no gene match: 10.